This TCR beta chain was retrieved from a study of cytomegalovirus exposure and HLA in healthy donors. Study-wide results and limits: Previously analyzed data showed that most TCR beta V segments were productive at a frequency of about 87% or about 30%. A later analysis showed TCR association rates differing by HLA locus, peaking at DRB1 and lowest at HLA-C. Association of around 17,000 TCR beta sequences with HLA alleles was found at 0.05 false discovery rate in a later analysis.

This clone appeared a few times. As yet, its antigen is unknown. V trimming: 1 base; J trimming: 5 bases; junction bases outside the gene matches: 9. The CDR3 runs to 17 residues. Germline V lookup: CDR1 MGHDK, CDR2 SYGVNS. Vbeta (60) and Jbeta (13) primers were used in the PCR. The protocol was immunoSEQ multiplex PCR, while the TCRdb copy is restricted to in-frame clones and leaves out a portion. The data contain more than 95,000 clones, more than 15% of them seen just once; the ten biggest clones take up about 2.6%. Input material: PBMCs. The chain links TRBV25-1 to TRBJ2-5, with 11 positions matching TRBD1. This TCR was recovered from a female donor in good health and CMV-seropositive. The DNA of the CDR3 is TGTGCCAGCAGTGAATGGAGGACAGGGGGCATTTCGGAGACCCAGTACTTC. This codes for CASSEWRTGGISETQYF.